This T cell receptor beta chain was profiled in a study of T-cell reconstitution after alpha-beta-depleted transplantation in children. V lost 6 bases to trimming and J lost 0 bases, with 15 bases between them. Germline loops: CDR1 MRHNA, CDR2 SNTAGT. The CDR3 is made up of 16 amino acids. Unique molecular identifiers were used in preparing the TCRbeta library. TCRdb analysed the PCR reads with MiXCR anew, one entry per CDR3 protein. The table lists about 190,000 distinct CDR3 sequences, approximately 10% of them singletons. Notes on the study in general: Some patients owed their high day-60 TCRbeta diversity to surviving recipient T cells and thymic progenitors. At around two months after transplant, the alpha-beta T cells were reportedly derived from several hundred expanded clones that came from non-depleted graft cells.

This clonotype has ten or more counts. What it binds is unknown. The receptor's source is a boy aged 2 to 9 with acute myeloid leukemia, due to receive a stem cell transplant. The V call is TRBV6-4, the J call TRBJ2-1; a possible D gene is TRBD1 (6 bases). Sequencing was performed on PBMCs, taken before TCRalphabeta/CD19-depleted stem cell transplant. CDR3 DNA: TGTGCCAGCAGCAGACGACAGGCCGACTCCTACAATGAGCAGTTCTTC. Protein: CASSRRQADSYNEQFF.